The rows below give T cell receptor beta chains drawn from one sample of a study of tumor and adjacent non-tumor tissue in lung cancer. TCRdb analysed the multiplex PCR reads with MiXCR anew, one entry per CDR3 protein. The table includes about 43,000 distinct CDR3 sequences, roughly 60% detected once. Sequenced: distant non-tumor lung tissue. All receptors derive from a man aged 45-60 years with non-small cell lung cancer. Each CDR3 is given with its conserved first and last residue. The order of the fields is J gene, D gene, CDR3 length, V gene, clone size, CDR3 DNA, CDR3 protein. D genes are given only for firm matches. Only part of the rows carry a size: once, few, many, or a class if the clone is expanded.

J gene: TRBJ2-5; D gene: NA; CDR3 length: 16; V gene: TRBV4-1; clone size: once; CDR3 DNA: TGCGCCAGCAGCCAAGATCCGCGGGGATTCTCAGAGACCCAGTACTTC; CDR3 protein: CASSQDPRGFSETQYF
J gene: TRBJ2-7; D gene: NA; CDR3 length: 15; V gene: TRBV7-9; clone size: NA; CDR3 DNA: NA; CDR3 protein: CASSFGEGPEYEQYF
J gene: TRBJ2-5; D gene: NA; CDR3 length: 13; V gene: TRBV12-3/TRBV12-4; clone size: NA; CDR3 DNA: TGTGTCAGCAGCTTGAGGGGCGGGGAGACTCAGTACTTC; CDR3 protein: CVSSLRGGETQYF
J gene: TRBJ2-7; D gene: NA; CDR3 length: 13; V gene: TRBV5-6; clone size: NA; CDR3 DNA: TGTGCCGGCAGCCTCGGAGGTCTGAAAGAGCAGTACTTC; CDR3 protein: CAGSLGGLKEQYF
J gene: TRBJ2-7; D gene: TRBD2; CDR3 length: 18; V gene: TRBV28; clone size: NA; CDR3 DNA: TGTGCCAGCAGTACCCCCCCCGGGACTAGCGGGAGGGCCTACGAGCAGTACTTC; CDR3 protein: CASSTPPGTSGRAYEQYF
J gene: TRBJ1-1; D gene: NA; CDR3 length: 15; V gene: TRBV4-2; clone size: once; CDR3 DNA: TGTGCCAGCAGCCAAGAAATGCTTATGAACACTAAAGCTTTCTTT; CDR3 protein: CASSQEMLMNTKAFF
J gene: TRBJ2-3; D gene: NA; CDR3 length: 13; V gene: TRBV29-1; clone size: NA; CDR3 DNA: TGCAGCCTCGACGGGCAGGGCACAGATACGCAGTATTTT; CDR3 protein: CSLDGQGTDTQYF
J gene: TRBJ2-3; D gene: TRBD1; CDR3 length: 15; V gene: TRBV12-3/TRBV12-4; clone size: NA; CDR3 DNA: TGTGCCAGCAGTTTAGGGACAGGTTTTAATGAGCCCCAGTATTTT; CDR3 protein: CASSLGTGFNEPQYF
J gene: TRBJ1-4; D gene: NA; CDR3 length: 15; V gene: TRBV28; clone size: NA; CDR3 DNA: TGTGCCAGCAACAAAGGGGGGGGGACTAATGAAAAACTGTTTTTT; CDR3 protein: CASNKGGGTNEKLFF
J gene: TRBJ2-3; D gene: NA; CDR3 length: 14; V gene: TRBV6-1; clone size: many; CDR3 DNA: TGTGCCAGCAGCCCACTCGGGGGCACAGATACGCAGTATTTT; CDR3 protein: CASSPLGGTDTQYF
J gene: TRBJ2-3; D gene: NA; CDR3 length: 13; V gene: TRBV11-2; clone size: NA; CDR3 DNA: TGTGCCTGCAGCTTTGCATCCACAGATACGCAGTATTTT; CDR3 protein: CACSFASTDTQYF
J gene: TRBJ2-7; D gene: NA; CDR3 length: 11; V gene: TRBV6-7; clone size: NA; CDR3 DNA: TGTGCCAACAGGCTACACAGACGGGAGTACTTC; CDR3 protein: CANRLHRREYF
J gene: TRBJ2-7; D gene: NA; CDR3 length: 13; V gene: TRBV28; clone size: NA; CDR3 DNA: TGTGCTAGCAGTCCGCCCAGCCCCTACGAGCAGTACTTC; CDR3 protein: CASSPPSPYEQYF
J gene: TRBJ2-7; D gene: NA; CDR3 length: 17; V gene: TRBV5-4; clone size: NA; CDR3 DNA: TGTGCCAGCAGCGGGGATTGGGGGATAGAGAGCTCCTACGAGCAGTACTTC; CDR3 protein: CASSGDWGIESSYEQYF
J gene: TRBJ2-6; D gene: NA; CDR3 length: 15; V gene: TRBV5-1; clone size: NA; CDR3 DNA: TGCGCCAGCAGCTCCCAGGGTAGTGGGGCCAACGTCCTGACTTTC; CDR3 protein: CASSSQGSGANVLTF
J gene: TRBJ2-5; D gene: NA; CDR3 length: 14; V gene: TRBV11-2; clone size: NA; CDR3 DNA: TGTGCCAGCAGCAAAGCAACCAACGACGAGACCCAGTACTTC; CDR3 protein: CASSKATNDETQYF
J gene: TRBJ2-3; D gene: NA; CDR3 length: 14; V gene: TRBV5-1; clone size: NA; CDR3 DNA: NA; CDR3 protein: CASILGSPTDTQYF
J gene: TRBJ2-2; D gene: TRBD2; CDR3 length: 18; V gene: TRBV4-2; clone size: NA; CDR3 DNA: TGTGTCAGCAGCCAAGAGGGACTAGCGGGGGTGAACACCGGGGAGCCGTTTTTT; CDR3 protein: CVSSQEGLAGVNTGEPFF
J gene: TRBJ2-3; D gene: NA; CDR3 length: 14; V gene: TRBV10-2; clone size: many; CDR3 DNA: TGCGCCAGCAGTGGCAGGGCGCCCACAGATACGCAGTATTTT; CDR3 protein: CASSGRAPTDTQYF
J gene: TRBJ1-2; D gene: NA; CDR3 length: 15; V gene: TRBV12-3/TRBV12-4; clone size: NA; CDR3 DNA: TGTCCCAGCAGTTTTCCGGAGGGCATTGACTATGGCTACACTTTC; CDR3 protein: CPSSFPEGIDYGYTF
J gene: TRBJ2-3; D gene: NA; CDR3 length: 14; V gene: TRBV7-3; clone size: NA; CDR3 DNA: TGTGCCAGCAGCTTAAGTGTAAGCACAGATACGCAGTATTTT; CDR3 protein: CASSLSVSTDTQYF
J gene: TRBJ1-1; D gene: TRBD1; CDR3 length: 16; V gene: TRBV15; clone size: NA; CDR3 DNA: TGTGCCACCAGCAGAGAACAGGGGGCCGGAGGAACTGAAGCTTCCTTT; CDR3 protein: CATSREQGAGGTEASF
J gene: TRBJ1-5; D gene: TRBD1; CDR3 length: 14; V gene: TRBV12-3/TRBV12-4; clone size: many; CDR3 DNA: TGTGCCAGCAGCACGGGACAGGGGAATCAGCCCCAGCATTTT; CDR3 protein: CASSTGQGNQPQHF
J gene: TRBJ1-5; D gene: TRBD1; CDR3 length: 16; V gene: TRBV4-1; clone size: NA; CDR3 DNA: TGCGCCAGCAGCCAAGATATGACAGGGAACAGTCAGCCCCAGCATTTT; CDR3 protein: CASSQDMTGNSQPQHF
J gene: TRBJ1-1; D gene: NA; CDR3 length: 12; V gene: TRBV30; clone size: NA; CDR3 DNA: NA; CDR3 protein: CAWGLGNTEASF
J gene: TRBJ2-1; D gene: NA; CDR3 length: 15; V gene: TRBV24-1; clone size: few; CDR3 DNA: TGTGCCACCAGTCTGGGGGGATTGTCCTACAATGAGCAGTTCTTC; CDR3 protein: CATSLGGLSYNEQFF
J gene: TRBJ2-1; D gene: TRBD2; CDR3 length: 15; V gene: TRBV6-6; clone size: NA; CDR3 DNA: TGTGCCCGCAGCACGAAGTCTGGGGAGGGTAACGAGCAGTTCTTC; CDR3 protein: CARSTKSGEGNEQFF
J gene: TRBJ2-5; D gene: TRBD1; CDR3 length: 15; V gene: TRBV4-2; clone size: NA; CDR3 DNA: TGTGCCAGCAGCCGAACAGGGGGCGCTGGGGAGACCGGGTACTTC; CDR3 protein: CASSRTGGAGETGYF
J gene: TRBJ1-5; D gene: NA; CDR3 length: 14; V gene: TRBV5-5; clone size: NA; CDR3 DNA: TGTGCCAGAAGCCCTATCATCAGCAATAAGCCCCAGCATTTT; CDR3 protein: CARSPIISNKPQHF
J gene: TRBJ2-2; D gene: TRBD2; CDR3 length: 17; V gene: TRBV6-5; clone size: NA; CDR3 DNA: TGTGCCAGCACTTACTCAGGACTAGCGGGCCAAAGGAGGGGGCTGTTTTTT; CDR3 protein: CASTYSGLAGQRRGLFF
J gene: TRBJ1-4; D gene: NA; CDR3 length: 12; V gene: TRBV29-1; clone size: NA; CDR3 DNA: TGCAGCGTTGGAGATAGTCCTAGAAAACTGTTTTTT; CDR3 protein: CSVGDSPRKLFF
J gene: TRBJ2-7; D gene: NA; CDR3 length: 14; V gene: TRBV6-6; clone size: NA; CDR3 DNA: TGTGCCAGCAGTTCCGGGACGGCGAACTACGAGCAGTACTTC; CDR3 protein: CASSSGTANYEQYF
J gene: TRBJ2-1; D gene: NA; CDR3 length: 15; V gene: TRBV6-2/TRBV6-3; clone size: NA; CDR3 DNA: TGTGCCAGCAGTTACTGGAGTGGGACGGTAAATGAGCAGTTCTTC; CDR3 protein: CASSYWSGTVNEQFF
J gene: TRBJ1-4; D gene: NA; CDR3 length: 14; V gene: TRBV24-1; clone size: NA; CDR3 DNA: TGTGCCACCAGTGATTCCCGGGAGGGGGAAAAACTGTTTTTT; CDR3 protein: CATSDSREGEKLFF
J gene: TRBJ2-6; D gene: TRBD2; CDR3 length: 18; V gene: TRBV7-2; clone size: NA; CDR3 DNA: TGTGCCATCAGCTCAGGGGTAGCGGGACCCTCTGTGGCCAACGTCCTGACTTTC; CDR3 protein: CAISSGVAGPSVANVLTF
J gene: TRBJ2-1; D gene: NA; CDR3 length: 14; V gene: TRBV12-3/TRBV12-4; clone size: NA; CDR3 DNA: TGTGCCAGCAGTCCTTTAGCATTGGCGAATGAGCAGTTCTTC; CDR3 protein: CASSPLALANEQFF
J gene: TRBJ2-3; D gene: TRBD2; CDR3 length: 16; V gene: TRBV12-3/TRBV12-4; clone size: many; CDR3 DNA: TGTGCCAGCAGTCAGGGACTAGCGGGAGGCGCAGATACGCAGTATTTT; CDR3 protein: CASSQGLAGGADTQYF
J gene: TRBJ2-7; D gene: NA; CDR3 length: 12; V gene: TRBV28; clone size: NA; CDR3 DNA: TGTGCCTGCAGCCAGGCAGGGCGCGAGCAGTACTTC; CDR3 protein: CACSQAGREQYF
J gene: TRBJ2-2; D gene: NA; CDR3 length: 14; V gene: TRBV10-1; clone size: NA; CDR3 DNA: TGCGCCAACAATGAAGGAGTGAACACCTGGGAGCTGTTTTTT; CDR3 protein: CANNEGVNTWELFF
J gene: TRBJ1-2; D gene: NA; CDR3 length: 13; V gene: TRBV4-1; clone size: many; CDR3 DNA: TGCGCCAGCAGTCGACACCTAAACTATGGCTACACCTTC; CDR3 protein: CASSRHLNYGYTF
J gene: TRBJ2-4; D gene: NA; CDR3 length: 14; V gene: TRBV28; clone size: NA; CDR3 DNA: TGTGCCAGCAGTTTATCGCAGGATCAAAACATTCAGTACTTC; CDR3 protein: CASSLSQDQNIQYF
J gene: TRBJ2-2; D gene: NA; CDR3 length: 17; V gene: TRBV11-2; clone size: NA; CDR3 DNA: TGTGCCAGCAGCTTACACCAGGGCGACGCGAGGACTGGGGACCTGTTTTTT; CDR3 protein: CASSLHQGDARTGDLFF
J gene: TRBJ1-5; D gene: NA; CDR3 length: 13; V gene: TRBV20-1; clone size: many; CDR3 DNA: TGCAGTGCTAGAGTGGGGGGCACGGGTCCTCAGCATTTT; CDR3 protein: CSARVGGTGPQHF
J gene: TRBJ2-3; D gene: NA; CDR3 length: 13; V gene: TRBV29-1; clone size: NA; CDR3 DNA: TGCAGCATTGGTTGGGGGAGCACAGATACGCAGTATTTT; CDR3 protein: CSIGWGSTDTQYF
J gene: TRBJ2-3; D gene: NA; CDR3 length: 13; V gene: TRBV11-3; clone size: NA; CDR3 DNA: TGTGTCAGCAGCCCCGGAGGCACAGATACGCACTATTTT; CDR3 protein: CVSSPGGTDTHYF
J gene: TRBJ1-4; D gene: NA; CDR3 length: 18; V gene: TRBV11-2; clone size: NA; CDR3 DNA: TGTGCCAGCAACCAACCCGTTTGGGAGCAGGGGCTTAATGAAAAACTGTTTTTT; CDR3 protein: CASNQPVWEQGLNEKLFF
J gene: TRBJ2-2; D gene: TRBD1; CDR3 length: 15; V gene: TRBV6-5; clone size: NA; CDR3 DNA: TGTGCCTGCAGCAAAGTCAGGGGGCAGCCCGGGGAACTGTTTTTT; CDR3 protein: CACSKVRGQPGELFF
J gene: TRBJ2-6; D gene: NA; CDR3 length: 17; V gene: TRBV6-5; clone size: NA; CDR3 DNA: TGTGTCAGCAGTCGCGGGGGCGACAGTCCTGGGGCCAACGTCCTGACTTTC; CDR3 protein: CVSSRGGDSPGANVLTF